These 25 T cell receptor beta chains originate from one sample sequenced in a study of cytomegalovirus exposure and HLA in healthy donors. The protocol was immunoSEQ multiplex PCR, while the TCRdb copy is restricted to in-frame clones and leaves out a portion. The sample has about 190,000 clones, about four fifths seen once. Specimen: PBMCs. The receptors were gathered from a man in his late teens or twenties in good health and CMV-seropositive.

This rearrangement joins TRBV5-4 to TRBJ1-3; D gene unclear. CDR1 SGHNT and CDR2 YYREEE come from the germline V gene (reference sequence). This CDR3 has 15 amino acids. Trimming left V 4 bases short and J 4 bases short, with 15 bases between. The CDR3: CASSITANPGNTIYF. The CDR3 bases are TGTGCCAGCAGCATCACAGCCAACCCCGGAAACACCATATATTTT.

The CDR3 sequence: CASSLGLALHNEQFF. CDR3 DNA: TGTGCCAGCAGCTTAGGACTAGCTCTCCACAATGAGCAGTTCTTC. This chain joins TRBV7-9 and TRBJ2-1; 7 nucleotides line up with TRBD2. This CDR3 is 15 amino acids long. The germline V gene has CDR1 SEHNR and CDR2 FQNEAQ (reference sequence). V lost 1 base and J lost 5; bases outside the gene matches: 5.

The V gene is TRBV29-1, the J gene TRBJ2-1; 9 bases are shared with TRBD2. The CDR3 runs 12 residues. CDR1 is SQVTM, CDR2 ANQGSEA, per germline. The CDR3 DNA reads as TGCAGTGGAGGGTATGCGGGAGGGGGGCAGTTCTTC. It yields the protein CSGGYAGGGQFF.

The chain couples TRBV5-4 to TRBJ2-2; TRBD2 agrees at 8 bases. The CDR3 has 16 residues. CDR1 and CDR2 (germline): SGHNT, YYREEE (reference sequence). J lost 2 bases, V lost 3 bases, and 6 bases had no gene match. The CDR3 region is CASSSGLAGNTGELFF. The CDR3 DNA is TGTGCCAGCAGCTCGGGCCTAGCGGGCAACACCGGGGAGCTGTTTTTT.

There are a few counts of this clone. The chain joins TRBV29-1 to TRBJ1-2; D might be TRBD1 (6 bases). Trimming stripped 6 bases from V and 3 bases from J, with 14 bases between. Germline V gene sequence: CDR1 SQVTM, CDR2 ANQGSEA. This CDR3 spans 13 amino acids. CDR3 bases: TGCAGCGTACCTAACAGGGTCCACTATGGCTACACCTTC. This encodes CSVPNRVHYGYTF.

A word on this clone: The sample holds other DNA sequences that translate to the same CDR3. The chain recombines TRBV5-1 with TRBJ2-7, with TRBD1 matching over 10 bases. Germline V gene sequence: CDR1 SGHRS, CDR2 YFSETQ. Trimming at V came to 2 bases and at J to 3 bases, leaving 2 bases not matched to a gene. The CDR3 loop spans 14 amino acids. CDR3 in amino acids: CASSFGDRGYEQYF. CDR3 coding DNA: TGCGCCAGCAGCTTTGGGGACAGGGGCTACGAGCAGTACTTC.

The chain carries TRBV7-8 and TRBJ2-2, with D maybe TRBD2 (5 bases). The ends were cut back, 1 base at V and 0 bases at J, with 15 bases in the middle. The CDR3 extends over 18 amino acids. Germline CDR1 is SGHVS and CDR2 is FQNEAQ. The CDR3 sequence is CASSLVVRGGANTGELFF. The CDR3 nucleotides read TGTGCCAGCAGCTTAGTGGTTCGAGGAGGAGCGAACACCGGGGAGCTGTTTTTT.

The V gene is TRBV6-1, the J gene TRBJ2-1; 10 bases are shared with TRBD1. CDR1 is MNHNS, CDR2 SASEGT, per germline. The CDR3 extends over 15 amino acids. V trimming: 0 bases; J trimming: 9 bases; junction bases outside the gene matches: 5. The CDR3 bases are TGTGCCAGCAGTGAAGCGAGGACAGGGGGGATTGAGCAGTTCTTC. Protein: CASSEARTGGIEQFF.

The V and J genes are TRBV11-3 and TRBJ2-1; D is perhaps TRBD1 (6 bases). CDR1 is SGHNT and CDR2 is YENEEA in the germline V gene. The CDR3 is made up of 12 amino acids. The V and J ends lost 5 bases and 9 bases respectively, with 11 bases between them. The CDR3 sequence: CASSHDRTEQFF. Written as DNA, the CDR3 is TGTGCCAGCAGCCACGACAGGACTGAGCAGTTCTTC. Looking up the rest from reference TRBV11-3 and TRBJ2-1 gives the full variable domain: EAGVVQSPRYKIIEKKQPVAFWCNPISGHNTLYWYLQNLGQGPELLIRYENEEAVDDSQLPKDRFSAERLKGVDSTLKIQPAELGDSAVYLCASSHDRTEQFFGPGTRLTVL.

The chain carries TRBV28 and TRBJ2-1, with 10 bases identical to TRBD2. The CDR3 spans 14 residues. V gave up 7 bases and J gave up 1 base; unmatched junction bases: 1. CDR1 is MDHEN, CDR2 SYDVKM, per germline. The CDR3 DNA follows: TGTGCCAGCATGACTAGCGGGTCCTACAATGAGCAGTTCTTC. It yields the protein CASMTSGSYNEQFF.

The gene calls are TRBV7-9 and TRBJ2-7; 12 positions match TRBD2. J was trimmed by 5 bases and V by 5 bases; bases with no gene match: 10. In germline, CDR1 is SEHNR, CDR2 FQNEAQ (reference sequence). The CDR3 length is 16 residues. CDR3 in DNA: TGTGCCAGCAGCCCGGTGACTAGCGGGAGCGCTAACGAGCAGTACTTC. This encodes CASSPVTSGSANEQYF.

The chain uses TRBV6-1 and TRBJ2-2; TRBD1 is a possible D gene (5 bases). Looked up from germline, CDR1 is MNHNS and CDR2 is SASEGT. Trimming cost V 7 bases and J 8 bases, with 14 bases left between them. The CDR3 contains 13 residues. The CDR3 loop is CASTRNRLGELFF. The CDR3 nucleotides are TGTGCCAGCACGAGAAACAGGTTGGGGGAGCTGTTTTTT.

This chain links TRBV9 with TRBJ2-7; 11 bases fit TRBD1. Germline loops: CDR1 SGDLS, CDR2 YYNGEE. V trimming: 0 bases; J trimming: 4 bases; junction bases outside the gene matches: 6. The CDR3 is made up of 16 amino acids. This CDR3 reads CASSVASGQGAYEQYF. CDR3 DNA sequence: TGTGCCAGCAGCGTAGCTTCAGGACAGGGGGCATACGAGCAGTACTTC.

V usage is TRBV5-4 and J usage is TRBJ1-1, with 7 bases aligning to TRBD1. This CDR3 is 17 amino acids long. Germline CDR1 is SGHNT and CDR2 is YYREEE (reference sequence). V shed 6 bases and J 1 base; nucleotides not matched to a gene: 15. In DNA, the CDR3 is TGTGCCAGCACCCCCTCCAGAGGGGGCCAAGGGAACACTGAAGCTTTCTTT. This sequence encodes CASTPSRGGQGNTEAFF.

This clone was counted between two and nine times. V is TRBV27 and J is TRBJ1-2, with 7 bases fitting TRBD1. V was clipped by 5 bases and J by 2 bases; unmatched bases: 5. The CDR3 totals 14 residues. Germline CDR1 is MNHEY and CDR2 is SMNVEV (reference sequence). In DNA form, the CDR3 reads TGTGCCAGCAGTAGACAGGGAGGCAACTATGGCTACACCTTC. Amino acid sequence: CASSRQGGNYGYTF.

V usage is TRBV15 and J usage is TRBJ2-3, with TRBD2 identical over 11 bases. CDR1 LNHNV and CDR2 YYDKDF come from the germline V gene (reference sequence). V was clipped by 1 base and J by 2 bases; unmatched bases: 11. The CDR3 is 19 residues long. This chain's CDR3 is CATSRVGTSGDGDTDTQYF. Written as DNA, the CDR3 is TGTGCCACCAGCAGAGTAGGGACTAGCGGAGACGGTGACACAGATACGCAGTATTTT.

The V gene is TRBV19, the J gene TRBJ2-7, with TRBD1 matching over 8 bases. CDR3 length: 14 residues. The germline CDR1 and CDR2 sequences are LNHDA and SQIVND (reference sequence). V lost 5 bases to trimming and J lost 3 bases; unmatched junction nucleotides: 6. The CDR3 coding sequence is TGTGCCAGTAGTGTCGGACAGGGTCTCTACGAGCAGTACTTC. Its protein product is CASSVGQGLYEQYF.

The CDR3 DNA follows: TGTGCCAGCAGCGTGTCCCCACAGGGAAGTGGCACTGAAGCTTTCTTT. It translates to CASSVSPQGSGTEAFF. The chain combines TRBV9 with TRBJ1-1, with D possibly TRBD1 on 6 matching bases. This CDR3 is built from 16 residues. Germline V gene data show CDR1 as SGDLS and CDR2 as YYNGEE. Trimming shortened V by 2 bases and J by 4 bases, and 18 bases separated the two germline ends.

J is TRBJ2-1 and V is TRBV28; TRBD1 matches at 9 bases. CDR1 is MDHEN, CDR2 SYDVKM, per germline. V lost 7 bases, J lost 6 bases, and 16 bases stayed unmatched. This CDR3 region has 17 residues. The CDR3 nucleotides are TGTGCCAGCACTGCTATACAGGGGGCCGTGAACCTCAATGAGCAGTTCTTC. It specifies CASTAIQGAVNLNEQFF.

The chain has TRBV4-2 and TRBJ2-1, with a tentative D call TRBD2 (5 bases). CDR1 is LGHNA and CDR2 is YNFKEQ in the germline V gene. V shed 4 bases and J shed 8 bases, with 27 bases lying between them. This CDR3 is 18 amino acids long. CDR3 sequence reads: CASSRRVVGSDNPDEQFF. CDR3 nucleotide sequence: TGTGCCAGCAGCCGGCGGGTTGTGGGCAGTGATAACCCCGATGAGCAGTTCTTC.

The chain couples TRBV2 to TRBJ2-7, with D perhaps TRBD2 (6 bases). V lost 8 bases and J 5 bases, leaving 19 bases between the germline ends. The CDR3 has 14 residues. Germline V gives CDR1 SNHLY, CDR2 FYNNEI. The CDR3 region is CASDQFGGKDEQYF. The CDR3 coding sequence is TGTGCCAGCGATCAATTCGGGGGTAAGGACGAGCAGTACTTC.

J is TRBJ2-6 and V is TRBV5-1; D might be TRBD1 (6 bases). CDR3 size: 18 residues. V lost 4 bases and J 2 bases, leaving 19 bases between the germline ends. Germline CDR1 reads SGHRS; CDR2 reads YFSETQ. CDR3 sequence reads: CASSVSGQSPPGANVLTF. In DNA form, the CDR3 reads TGCGCCAGCAGCGTCTCTGGACAGAGTCCCCCTGGGGCCAACGTCCTGACTTTC.

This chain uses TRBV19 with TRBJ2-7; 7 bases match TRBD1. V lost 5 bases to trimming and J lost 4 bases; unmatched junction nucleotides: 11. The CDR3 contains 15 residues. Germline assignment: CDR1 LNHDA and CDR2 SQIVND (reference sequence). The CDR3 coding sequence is TGTGCCAGTAGTGTTGGGACAGCAAGCCTTTACGAGCAGTACTTC. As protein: CASSVGTASLYEQYF. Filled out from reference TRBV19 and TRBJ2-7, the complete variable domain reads DGGITQSPKYLFRKEGQNVTLSCEQNLNHDAMYWYRQDPGQGLRLIYYSQIVNDFQKGDIAEGYSVSREKKESFPLTVTSAQKNPTAFYLCASSVGTASLYEQYFGPGTRLTVT.

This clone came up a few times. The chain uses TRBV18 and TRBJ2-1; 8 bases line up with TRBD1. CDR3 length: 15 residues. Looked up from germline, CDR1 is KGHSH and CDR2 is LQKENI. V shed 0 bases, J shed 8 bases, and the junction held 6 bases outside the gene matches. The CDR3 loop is CASSPPNRGEDEQFF. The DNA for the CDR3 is TGTGCCAGCTCACCACCGAACAGGGGGGAGGATGAGCAGTTCTTC.

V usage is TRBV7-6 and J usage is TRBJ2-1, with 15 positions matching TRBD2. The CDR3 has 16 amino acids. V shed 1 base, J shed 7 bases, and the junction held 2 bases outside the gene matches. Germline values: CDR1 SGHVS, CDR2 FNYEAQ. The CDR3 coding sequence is TGTGCCAGCAGCTTAGGGACTAGCGGGAGGGAAAATGAGCAGTTCTTC. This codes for CASSLGTSGRENEQFF.